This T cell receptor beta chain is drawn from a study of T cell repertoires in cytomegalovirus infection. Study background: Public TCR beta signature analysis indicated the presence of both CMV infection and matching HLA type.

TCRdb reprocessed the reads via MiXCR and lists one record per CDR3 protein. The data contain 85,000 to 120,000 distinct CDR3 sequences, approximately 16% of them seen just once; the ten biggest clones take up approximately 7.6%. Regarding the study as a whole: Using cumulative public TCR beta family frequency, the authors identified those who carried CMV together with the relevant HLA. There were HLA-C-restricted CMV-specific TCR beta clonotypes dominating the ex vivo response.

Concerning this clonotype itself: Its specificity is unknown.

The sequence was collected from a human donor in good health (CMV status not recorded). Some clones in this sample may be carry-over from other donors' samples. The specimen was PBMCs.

In DNA form, the CDR3 reads TGTGCCATCAGTGAGTCGGGCGGCAGGGGTTTTGAGAACGAGCAGTACTTC. This encodes CAISESGGRGFENEQYF. The chain uses TRBV10-3 and TRBJ2-7, with TRBD1 as a possible D gene (6 bases). V was pared by 0 bases and J by 5 bases, with 20 bases between. The CDR3 is made up of 17 amino acids. Germline-derived CDR1 and CDR2 are ENHRY and SYGVKD.